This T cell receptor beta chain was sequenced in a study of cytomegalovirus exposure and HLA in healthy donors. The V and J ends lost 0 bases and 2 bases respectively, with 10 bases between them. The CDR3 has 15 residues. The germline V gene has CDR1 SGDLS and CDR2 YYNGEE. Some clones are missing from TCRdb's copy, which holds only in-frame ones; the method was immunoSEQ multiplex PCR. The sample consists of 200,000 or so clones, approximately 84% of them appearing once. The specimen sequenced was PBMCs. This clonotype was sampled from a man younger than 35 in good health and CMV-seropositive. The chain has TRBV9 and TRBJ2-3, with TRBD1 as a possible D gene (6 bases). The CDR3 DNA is TGTGCCAGCAGCGTAGATACAGGGAACACAGATACGCAGTATTTT. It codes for CASSVDTGNTDTQYF.